This is a list of T cell receptor beta chains from one sample in a study of cytomegalovirus exposure and HLA in healthy donors. Clones were read by immunoSEQ multiplex PCR, and TCRdb kept only the in-frame ones, dropping some. The profile shows some 100,000 clones, about 85% of them singletons. Material: PBMCs. These receptors came from a man aged 18 to 30 in good health and CMV-seropositive. The CDR3 runs from the conserved cysteine through the conserved F or W. Fields, in order: V gene, clone size, D gene, CDR3 length, J gene, CDR3 protein, CDR3 DNA. D genes are given only for firm matches. Where a row states a size, it is once, few, many or the class of an expanded clone; other rows omit it.

TRBV7-9,few,-,14,TRBJ1-2,CASSLTGANDGYTF,TGTGCCAGCAGCTTGACAGGTGCGAACGATGGCTACACCTTC
TRBV6-1,once,-,15,TRBJ2-2,CASSEAVGAAGELFF,TGTGCCAGCAGTGAAGCCGTAGGGGCAGCCGGGGAGCTGTTTTTT
TRBV5-1,-,TRBD1,16,TRBJ1-6,CASSFRDRGQGSPLHF,TGCGCCAGCAGCTTCCGGGACAGGGGGCAGGGTTCACCCCTCCACTTT
TRBV9,-,TRBD1,15,TRBJ1-1,CASSERPGQGPEAFF,TGTGCCAGCAGCGAACGACCGGGACAGGGCCCTGAAGCTTTCTTT
TRBV5-1,-,-,11,TRBJ2-7,CASSLEYEQYF,TGCGCCAGCAGCTTGGAATACGAGCAGTACTTC
TRBV11-2,-,TRBD2,15,TRBJ2-7,CASSLLAGGWNEQYF,TGTGCCAGCAGCTTGCTAGCGGGGGGCTGGAACGAGCAGTACTTC
TRBV27,once,TRBD2,12,TRBJ2-1,CASSFLAGGPFF,TGTGCCAGCAGTTTCTTGGCGGGGGGCCCGTTCTTC
TRBV7-2,-,TRBD1,16,TRBJ1-5,CASSAYRGPGNQPQHF,TGTGCCAGCAGCGCCTACAGGGGCCCGGGCAATCAGCCCCAGCATTTT
TRBV11-2,-,-,15,TRBJ1-2,CASSPVYGGALGYTF,TGTGCCAGCAGCCCCGTATATGGGGGGGCGCTTGGCTACACCTTC
TRBV27,-,-,13,TRBJ1-2,CASSLTDGYGYTF,TGTGCCAGCAGTCTGACAGACGGATATGGCTACACCTTC
TRBV7-2,-,TRBD2,18,TRBJ2-3,CASSLTSGTRPSTDTQYF,TGTGCCAGCAGCCTAACTAGCGGAACTAGACCTAGCACAGATACGCAGTATTTT
TRBV6-1,-,TRBD1,15,TRBJ1-4,CASSLRQGLNEKLFF,TGTGCCAGCAGTCTTAGACAGGGATTAAATGAAAAACTGTTTTTT
TRBV6-1,-,TRBD1,15,TRBJ2-1,CASRRQGSSYNEQFF,TGTGCCAGCAGACGACAGGGAAGCTCCTACAATGAGCAGTTCTTC
TRBV18,-,TRBD1,14,TRBJ1-6,CASSPGQGESPLHF,TGTGCCAGCTCACCGGGACAGGGAGAATCACCCCTCCACTTT
TRBV28,-,TRBD1,14,TRBJ1-5,CASNTGQGDQPQHF,TGTGCCAGCAACACAGGACAGGGGGATCAGCCCCAGCATTTT
TRBV2,-,TRBD2,14,TRBJ2-5,CASGAGRAQETQYF,TGTGCCAGCGGGGCAGGGAGGGCCCAAGAGACCCAGTACTTC
TRBV2,-,-,14,TRBJ2-7,CASSHPDRPYEQYF,TGTGCCAGCAGTCACCCGGACAGACCCTACGAGCAGTACTTC
TRBV11-2,-,-,18,TRBJ1-3,CASSLAPGYPNSGNTIYF,TGTGCCAGCAGCTTAGCCCCGGGATACCCCAACTCTGGAAACACCATATATTTT
TRBV5-1,few,TRBD1,15,TRBJ2-7,CASSFRRQGSYEQYF,TGCGCCAGCAGCTTTCGTAGACAGGGTTCCTACGAGCAGTACTTC
TRBV28,-,-,12,TRBJ2-5,CASSPYQETQYF,TGTGCCAGCAGTCCCTACCAAGAGACCCAGTACTTC
TRBV7-2,-,-,13,TRBJ1-4,CASSFAGREKLFF,TGTGCCAGCAGCTTTGCAGGAAGGGAAAAACTGTTTTTT
TRBV19,-,-,15,TRBJ1-1,CASSVMGASGTEAFF,TGTGCCAGTAGTGTAATGGGGGCTTCGGGCACTGAAGCTTTCTTT
TRBV5-1,once,-,16,TRBJ1-6,CASSLDGNGRLSPLHF,TGCGCCAGCAGCTTGGACGGTAACGGGAGGTTGTCACCCCTCCACTTT
TRBV6-5,-,-,15,TRBJ1-5,CASSASGGGNQPQHF,TGTGCCAGCAGTGCTTCGGGTGGGGGGAATCAGCCCCAGCATTTT
TRBV4-3,-,TRBD2,16,TRBJ2-1,CASSQEQRGSYNEQFF,TGCGCCAGCAGCCAAGAGCAGCGGGGCTCCTACAATGAGCAGTTCTTC
TRBV18,-,TRBD1,17,TRBJ1-3,CASSPTDIQGIGNTIYF,TGTGCCAGCTCACCGACCGACATACAGGGGATCGGAAACACCATATATTTT
TRBV9,-,TRBD2,18,TRBJ2-3,CASSVGSLAGGVADTQYF,TGTGCCAGCAGCGTAGGGTCCCTAGCGGGGGGTGTGGCAGATACGCAGTATTTT
TRBV27,-,-,13,TRBJ2-1,CASSWASFNEQFF,TGTGCCAGCAGTTGGGCTAGCTTCAATGAGCAGTTCTTC
TRBV19,-,-,16,TRBJ2-7,CASSTPGGTAWDEQYF,TGTGCCAGTAGTACTCCCGGCGGGACGGCTTGGGACGAGCAGTACTTC
TRBV7-8,-,TRBD1,15,TRBJ1-5,CASSSGQGLNQPQHF,TGTGCCAGCAGCTCGGGACAGGGGTTGAATCAGCCCCAGCATTTT
TRBV5-5,once,-,14,TRBJ2-7,CASSLGSGAYEQYF,TGTGCCAGCAGCTTGGGATCGGGGGCCTACGAGCAGTACTTC
TRBV5-1,-,-,17,TRBJ1-6,CASSLGGSSSYNSPLHF,TGCGCCAGCAGCTTGGGGGGCTCTAGCTCCTATAATTCACCCCTCCACTTT
TRBV4-3,-,-,16,TRBJ1-2,CASSQEGYSGIYGYTF,TGCGCCAGCAGCCAAGAGGGGTACTCCGGGATCTATGGCTACACCTTC
TRBV7-9,-,TRBD1,13,TRBJ1-4,CASRQGAIEKLFF,TGTGCCAGCAGACAGGGGGCTATTGAAAAACTGTTTTTT
TRBV27,few,-,15,TRBJ1-2,CASSLSEGLGYGYTF,TGTGCCAGCAGTTTATCGGAGGGTTTGGGCTATGGCTACACCTTC
TRBV5-1,-,-,15,TRBJ2-7,CASSLAGGGGYEQYF,TGCGCCAGCAGCTTGGCCGGGGGAGGAGGCTACGAGCAGTACTTC
TRBV11-3,-,-,12,TRBJ1-6,CASSENQGPLHF,TGTGCCAGCAGCGAAAATCAGGGCCCCCTCCACTTT
TRBV6-4,-,TRBD2,15,TRBJ2-1,CASSDSSGSYNEQFF,TGTGCCAGCAGTGACTCTAGCGGGTCCTACAATGAGCAGTTCTTC
TRBV7-9,-,TRBD1,16,TRBJ2-7,CASSLDAGTGVYEQYF,TGTGCCAGCAGCTTGGACGCCGGGACAGGGGTCTACGAGCAGTACTTC
TRBV7-9,-,TRBD2,15,TRBJ2-1,CASSFKRGAHNEQFF,TGTGCCAGCAGCTTCAAGCGGGGGGCACACAATGAGCAGTTCTTC
TRBV28,-,TRBD1,14,TRBJ1-1,CASSSGQGDTEAFF,TGTGCCAGCAGTTCCGGACAGGGGGATACTGAAGCTTTCTTT
TRBV7-2,-,TRBD1,15,TRBJ1-4,CASSLDRGGVEKLFF,TGTGCCAGCAGCTTAGACAGGGGAGGAGTTGAAAAACTGTTTTTT
TRBV19,-,-,13,TRBJ2-5,CASSIGTDKTQYF,TGTGCCAGTAGTATAGGGACAGACAAGACCCAGTACTTC
TRBV6-5,-,TRBD1,16,TRBJ2-5,CASSYGGQPGPETQYF,TGTGCCAGCAGTTACGGGGGACAGCCCGGCCCAGAGACCCAGTACTTC
TRBV5-5,-,-,14,TRBJ1-2,CASSLEVREGGYTF,TGTGCCAGCAGCTTGGAGGTCAGGGAGGGCGGCTACACCTTC
TRBV4-2,-,-,14,TRBJ1-2,CASSQGGQSYGYTF,TGTGCCAGCAGCCAAGGGGGCCAGAGCTATGGCTACACCTTC
TRBV19,-,TRBD2,18,TRBJ2-4,CASKASGGVRLAKNIQYF,TGTGCCAGTAAGGCTAGCGGGGGGGTCCGCCTGGCCAAAAACATTCAGTACTTC
TRBV19,-,-,12,TRBJ2-3,CASSIKPDTQYF,TGTGCCAGTAGTATCAAGCCAGATACGCAGTATTTT
TRBV6-1,-,-,15,TRBJ1-2,CASSEEFQRYYGYTF,TGTGCCAGCAGTGAAGAATTCCAGAGGTACTATGGCTACACCTTC
TRBV30,-,TRBD1,13,TRBJ1-6,CAWTGTGNSPLHF,TGTGCCTGGACCGGGACAGGGAATTCACCCCTCCACTTT
TRBV5-1,-,-,15,TRBJ1-4,CASSRVVARDEKLFF,TGCGCCAGCAGCCGTGTGGTGGCGCGGGATGAAAAACTGTTTTTT
TRBV2,-,-,13,TRBJ1-2,CASRWGVNDGYTF,TGTGCCAGCAGGTGGGGCGTGAATGATGGCTACACCTTC
TRBV4-1,-,-,17,TRBJ1-4,CASSQEKWGGIREKLFF,TGCGCCAGCAGCCAAGAAAAGTGGGGGGGTATCCGGGAAAAACTGTTTTTT
TRBV29-1,-,TRBD1,11,TRBJ2-1,CSVVRQGHQFF,TGCAGCGTGGTCAGACAGGGCCACCAGTTCTTC
TRBV7-9,-,-,16,TRBJ1-2,CASRHEQIPGGSGYTF,TGTGCCAGCAGACACGAACAAATCCCGGGGGGCAGTGGCTACACCTTC
TRBV11-2,-,-,17,TRBJ1-6,CASSLYRDRNLDSPLHF,TGTGCCAGCAGCTTATACAGGGACCGCAATCTGGATTCACCCCTCCACTTT
TRBV7-9,-,-,13,TRBJ2-7,CASSPPHRDEQYF,TGTGCCAGCAGCCCCCCGCATCGGGACGAGCAGTACTTC